The 26 T cell receptor beta chains reported below all come from one sample, sequenced in a study of T-cell reconstitution after alpha-beta-depleted transplantation in children. As it was prepared, the TCRbeta library received unique molecular identifiers. TCRdb re-called the PCR reads through MiXCR, storing one row per CDR3 protein. The sample has roughly 100,000 distinct CDR3 sequences, roughly 8% seen once. The specimen comprised PBMCs from the stem cell graft donor, sampled from the stem cell graft. These receptors were collected from a human donor who donated a stem cell graft to a child with congenital amegakaryocytic thrombocytopenia.

This clonotype was seen at least ten times. The chain links TRBV7-8 to TRBJ1-5; tentative D call: TRBD1 (5 bases). Deletions cut 2 bases from V and 1 base from J, with 9 bases between. The germline V gene encodes CDR1 SGHVS and CDR2 FQNEAQ. CDR3 length equals 15 residues. CDR3: CASSLFRGSNQPQHF. The CDR3 DNA follows: TGTGCCAGCAGCTTATTTCGGGGCAGCAATCAGCCCCAGCATTTT.

Ten or more counts support this clonotype. The J gene is TRBJ2-5, the V gene TRBV20-1; 14 nucleotides align to TRBD2. There are 16 residues in the CDR3. Germline V gives CDR1 DFQATT, CDR2 SNEGSKA (reference sequence). Trimming cost V 1 base and J 5 bases; bases outside gene matches: 6. DNA for the CDR3: TGCAGTGCTAGAGCGACTAGCGGGGGGGCTTTGGAGACCCAGTACTTC. This gives the protein CSARATSGGALETQYF.

This clonotype was detected only once. Given a much more abundant clone one base away, this may be a read error. The V call is TRBV7-8, the J call TRBJ2-3; 7 positions match TRBD2. This CDR3 is built from 17 residues. CDR1 SGHVS and CDR2 FQNEAQ come from the germline V gene. The DNA for the CDR3 is TGTGTCAGCAGCTTAGACGGGGCGGGGGTAGCACTTGATACGCAGTATTTT. Translating gives CVSSLDGAGVALDTQYF. Full variable domain (missing parts from reference TRBV7-8 and TRBJ2-3): GAGVSQSPRYKVAKRGQDVALRCDPISGHVSLFWYQQALGQGPEFLTYFQNEAQLDKSGLPSDRFFAERPEGSVSTLKIQRTQQEDSAVYLCVSSLDGAGVALDTQYFGPGTRLTVL.

This clonotype was detected ten times or more. The chain links TRBV7-9 to TRBJ2-6; 8 nucleotides line up with TRBD1. The J segment lost 2 bases and the V segment lost 5 bases, leaving 8 bases of the junction unmatched. In germline, CDR1 is SEHNR, CDR2 FQNEAQ (reference sequence). The CDR3 sequence is 17 residues long. CDR3 DNA: TGTGCCAGCAGCGCTAGGACAGGGTCCCCTGGGGCCAACGTCCTGACTTTC. Protein: CASSARTGSPGANVLTF.

This clonotype was recorded at least ten times. The chain is built from TRBV28 and TRBJ2-7; 12 nucleotides align to TRBD2. Trimming cost V 7 bases and J 0 bases; bases outside gene matches: 4. The CDR3 runs 15 residues. Germline V lookup: CDR1 MDHEN, CDR2 SYDVKM. The CDR3 region has the DNA TGTGCCAGCACTAGACTAGCGGGGGCCTCCTACGAGCAGTACTTC. Translating it yields CASTRLAGASYEQYF.

This clonotype was counted ten times or more. The rearrangement joins TRBV20-1 to TRBJ2-2; a weak D match, TRBD1 (6 bases). V was pared by 3 bases and J by 6 bases, with 11 bases between. This CDR3 contains 13 residues. Germline V lookup: CDR1 DFQATT, CDR2 SNEGSKA (reference sequence). The CDR3 is CSARGASSGELFF. In DNA, the CDR3 is TGCAGTGCTAGGGGGGCTAGTTCCGGGGAGCTGTTTTTT.

This clonotype came up many times. V is TRBV6-1 and J is TRBJ1-6; the match to TRBD1 covers 11 bases. The V gene's germline CDR1 is MNHNS and CDR2 SASEGT. The CDR3 has 17 residues. V lost 3 bases and J lost 4; bases outside the gene matches: 5. The CDR3 spells CASSERDRGNYNSPLHF. The CDR3 DNA reads TGTGCCAGCAGTGAGCGGGACAGGGGGAATTATAATTCACCCCTCCACTTT.

The sample holds many counts of this clonotype. The chain has TRBV5-1 and TRBJ2-1, with 7 bases lining up with TRBD2. This CDR3 is 13 amino acids long. Trimming at V came to 4 bases and at J to 10 bases, leaving 8 bases not matched to a gene. In germline, CDR1 is SGHRS, CDR2 YFSETQ. The CDR3, as DNA: TGCGCCAGCAGCCTAGGACTAGTGAAGGAGCAGTTCTTC. Translated, it gives CASSLGLVKEQFF.

This clonotype was seen at least ten times. The V and J genes are TRBV10-3 and TRBJ1-3; D might be TRBD1 (6 bases). V was cut by 3 bases and J by 0 bases, with 15 bases left in between. CDR3 size: 17 residues. Germline CDR1 ENHRY, CDR2 SYGVKD. CDR3 bases: TGTGCCATCAGTGACAGGGGCCCTACCTTCTCTGGAAACACCATATATTTT. It encodes CAISDRGPTFSGNTIYF.

Ten or more counts support this clonotype. The genes are TRBV15 and TRBJ1-5, with 7 bases aligning to TRBD1. V lost 1 base and J lost 5; bases outside the gene matches: 11. The CDR3 loop spans 17 amino acids. CDR1 LNHNV and CDR2 YYDKDF come from the germline V gene (reference sequence). As DNA, the CDR3 is TGTGCCACCAGCAGAGTAATTGGCAGGGGGGATTATCAGCCCCAGCATTTT. Translation gives CATSRVIGRGDYQPQHF.

This clonotype occurred many times. The genes are TRBV7-2 and TRBJ1-6; TRBD1 agrees at 7 bases. V lost 0 bases, J lost 2 bases, and 7 bases stayed unmatched. The germline V gene encodes CDR1 SGHTA and CDR2 FQGNSA. The CDR3 sequence is 18 residues long. CDR3 region: CASSLALTGRAYNSPLHF. Here the CDR3 DNA reads TGTGCCAGCAGCTTAGCGCTGACAGGGAGGGCCTATAATTCACCCCTCCACTTT.

This clonotype came up many times. The chain joins TRBV28 to TRBJ1-1, with TRBD1 matching 7 bases. This CDR3 has 15 residues. CDR1 and CDR2 (germline): MDHEN, SYDVKM. Losses at the gene ends were 7 bases for V and 3 bases for J; bases not matched to a gene: 11. The CDR3 here is CASTSRGQIYTEAFF. In nucleotides, the CDR3 is TGTGCCAGCACGTCTAGGGGGCAGATATACACTGAAGCTTTCTTT.

At least ten counts were recorded for this clonotype. This chain links TRBV5-1 with TRBJ2-2; D is perhaps TRBD2 (6 bases). Germline V gene lookup returns CDR1 SGHRS and CDR2 YFSETQ. The CDR3 is 15 amino acids. Trimming took off 0 bases at V and 1 base at J, with 7 bases between the two ends. The CDR3 DNA is TGCGCCAGCAGCTTGGTCGGGGGGAACACCGGGGAGCTGTTTTTT. The encoded protein is CASSLVGGNTGELFF.

This clonotype has ten or more counts. The chain is built from TRBV5-1 and TRBJ1-1, with TRBD1 matching 7 bases. The CDR3 sequence is 14 residues long. CDR1 and CDR2 (germline): SGHRS, YFSETQ. Trimming cost V 4 bases and J 2 bases; bases outside gene matches: 5. In nucleotides, the CDR3 is TGCGCCAGCAGCACGACAGGGCTTAACACTGAAGCTTTCTTT. This translates into CASSTTGLNTEAFF.

In its sample, this clonotype was seen many times. The chain joins TRBV20-1 to TRBJ1-2, with D possibly being TRBD1 (6 bases). CDR3 size: 14 residues. The ends were cut back, 0 bases at V and 2 bases at J, with 10 bases in the middle. Germline-derived CDR1 and CDR2 are DFQATT and SNEGSKA (reference sequence). The DNA for the CDR3 is TGCAGTGCTAGAGATCTAGGGGGAAACTATGGCTACACCTTC. This encodes CSARDLGGNYGYTF.

This clonotype was detected many times. The chain couples TRBV5-5 to TRBJ2-2; 10 bases map to TRBD1. Germline V gene data show CDR1 as SGHKS and CDR2 as YYEKEE (reference sequence). This CDR3 is built from 14 residues. V lost 2 bases, J lost 6 bases, and 1 base stayed unmatched. The CDR3: CASSFGQGAGELFF. CDR3 in DNA: TGTGCCAGCAGCTTCGGACAGGGGGCCGGGGAGCTGTTTTTT.

Many counts were recorded for this clonotype. The gene calls are TRBV20-1 and TRBJ2-4; tentatively, D is TRBD1 (6 bases). Germline V gives CDR1 DFQATT, CDR2 SNEGSKA (reference sequence). The CDR3 is made up of 13 amino acids. V lost 8 bases, J lost 1 base, and 12 bases lay in between. CDR3 nucleotides: TGCAGTACAGGGTATTCGGCCAAAAACATTCAGTACTTC. It is translated as CSTGYSAKNIQYF.

This clonotype has ten or more counts. The chain employs TRBV10-3 and TRBJ2-2, with D unclear. The germline V and J ends were trimmed by 3 bases and 5 bases, with 13 bases remaining between them. The CDR3 contains 15 residues. Germline loops: CDR1 ENHRY, CDR2 SYGVKD. The CDR3 reads CAISDASPYTGELFF. CDR3 in DNA: TGTGCCATCAGTGATGCCTCACCGTATACCGGGGAGCTGTTTTTT.

This clonotype was observed many times. This sequence joins TRBV20-1 and TRBJ1-2; 8 bases line up with TRBD1. The CDR3 is 14 residues long. Germline assignment: CDR1 DFQATT and CDR2 SNEGSKA (reference sequence). The J segment lost 6 bases and the V segment lost 0 bases, leaving 6 bases of the junction unmatched. The CDR3 region has the DNA TGCAGTGCTAGAGAGGACAGGGTAAACGATGGCTACACCTTC. Its protein is CSAREDRVNDGYTF.

This clonotype was seen repeatedly, ten times or more. V usage is TRBV7-2 and J usage is TRBJ1-5; D is perhaps TRBD1 (5 bases). The V gene's germline CDR1 is SGHTA and CDR2 FQGNSA. Deletions cut 1 base from V and 1 base from J, with 8 bases between. CDR3 length: 15 amino acids. This chain's CDR3 is CASSLDGASNQPQHF. The CDR3 nucleotides read TGTGCCAGCAGCTTAGATGGGGCCAGCAATCAGCCCCAGCATTTT.

The genes are TRBV7-7 and TRBJ2-1; tentatively, D is TRBD2 (5 bases). V shed 5 bases and J shed 9 bases, with 17 bases lying between them. From germline, CDR1 is SSHAT and CDR2 FNYEAQ (reference sequence). The CDR3 is 14 residues long. CDR3 coding DNA: TGTGCCAGCAGCCCCCTGCTCGCGGGTGGTGAGCAGTTCTTC. Translated: CASSPLLAGGEQFF. The whole variable domain, filled in from reference TRBV7-7 and TRBJ2-1, reads GAGVSQSPRYKVTKRGQDVTLRCDPISSHATLYWYQQALGQGPEFLTYFNYEAQPDKSGLPSDRFSAERPEGSISTLTIQRTEQRDSAMYRCASSPLLAGGEQFFGPGTRLTVL.

This clonotype was seen more than once but under ten times. This chain links TRBV18 with TRBJ2-5; D might be TRBD1 (6 bases). V shed 0 bases and J shed 3 bases, with 8 bases lying between them. Germline V gene data show CDR1 as KGHSH and CDR2 as LQKENI. The length of the CDR3 is 14 residues. In DNA, the CDR3 is TGTGCCAGCTCACCACCGACAGGCAAAGAGACCCAGTACTTC. Protein sequence: CASSPPTGKETQYF.

This clonotype was counted ten times or more. The chain is built from TRBV5-1 and TRBJ2-3; 7 nucleotides agree with TRBD1. This CDR3 has 14 residues. CDR1 and CDR2 (germline): SGHRS, YFSETQ. V lost 4 bases, J lost 2 bases, and 4 bases stayed unmatched. The CDR3 DNA reads as TGCGCCAGCAGCGGGGGACAGCTCACAGATACGCAGTATTTT. Protein: CASSGGQLTDTQYF. Using reference TRBV5-1 and TRBJ2-3 for the parts outside the CDR3, the full variable domain is KAGVTQTPRYLIKTRGQQVTLSCSPISGHRSVSWYQQTPGQGLQFLFEYFSETQRNKGNFPGRFSGRQFSNSRSEMNVSTLELGDSALYLCASSGGQLTDTQYFGPGTRLTVL.

This clonotype was seen repeatedly, ten times or more. The J gene is TRBJ2-3, the V gene TRBV15; D is uncertain. Deletions cut 4 bases from V and 1 base from J, with 12 bases between. The CDR3 is made up of 15 amino acids. Germline assignment: CDR1 LNHNV and CDR2 YYDKDF (reference sequence). This chain's CDR3 is CATSNRPLGTDTQYF. The CDR3 bases are TGTGCCACCAGCAATCGCCCCCTCGGCACAGATACGCAGTATTTT.

This clonotype was detected only a few times. The chain couples TRBV11-3 to TRBJ2-2; 9 bases align to TRBD2. V lost 6 bases, J lost 5 bases, and 4 bases stayed unmatched. Germline V CDR1 and CDR2: SGHNT, YENEEA. This CDR3 contains 14 residues. CDR3 residues: CASRLAGTTGELFF. The CDR3 DNA reads as TGTGCCAGCAGGCTAGCGGGGACGACCGGGGAGCTGTTTTTT.

This clonotype was recorded many times. The gene calls are TRBV20-1 and TRBJ2-2; D not certain. Germline loops: CDR1 DFQATT, CDR2 SNEGSKA (reference sequence). The length of the CDR3 is 13 residues. V gave up 5 bases and J gave up 2 bases, with 9 bases separating them. The CDR3 region is CSAEGPNTGELFF. Here the CDR3 DNA reads TGCAGTGCTGAAGGGCCCAACACCGGGGAGCTGTTTTTT.